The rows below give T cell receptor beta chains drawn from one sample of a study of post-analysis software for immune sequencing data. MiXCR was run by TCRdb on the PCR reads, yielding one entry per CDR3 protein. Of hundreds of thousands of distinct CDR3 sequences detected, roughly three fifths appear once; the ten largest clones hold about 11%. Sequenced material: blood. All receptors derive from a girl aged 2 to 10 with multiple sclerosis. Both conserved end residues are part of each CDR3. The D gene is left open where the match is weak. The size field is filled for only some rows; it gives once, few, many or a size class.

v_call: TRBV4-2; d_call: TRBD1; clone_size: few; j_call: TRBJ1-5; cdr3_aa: CASSQERTGPYSNQPQHF; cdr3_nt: TGTGCCAGCAGCCAAGAACGGACAGGGCCGTATAGCAATCAGCCCCAGCATTTT
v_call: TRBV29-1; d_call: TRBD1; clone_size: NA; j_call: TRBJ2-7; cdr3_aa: CSVEGLGDSISYEQYF; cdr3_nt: TGCAGCGTTGAAGGTCTGGGGGACAGTATTTCCTACGAGCAGTACTTC
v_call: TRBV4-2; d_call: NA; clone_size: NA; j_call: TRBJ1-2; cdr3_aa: CASSQDIQYGYTF; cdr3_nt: TGTGCCAGCAGCCAGGACATCCAGTATGGCTACACCTTC
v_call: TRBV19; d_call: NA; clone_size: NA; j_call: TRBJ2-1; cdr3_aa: CASRFTGVGYNEQFF; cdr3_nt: TGTGCCAGTAGGTTTACCGGAGTGGGCTACAATGAGCAGTTCTTC
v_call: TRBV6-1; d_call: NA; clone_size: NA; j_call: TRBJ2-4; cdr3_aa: CASQTEKKAKNIQYF; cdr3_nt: TGTGCCAGCCAGACAGAGAAAAAAGCCAAAAACATTCAGTACTTC
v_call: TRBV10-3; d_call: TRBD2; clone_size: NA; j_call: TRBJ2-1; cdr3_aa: CAISEIAGVNANEQFF; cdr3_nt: TGCGCCATCAGTGAGATAGCGGGAGTGAATGCCAATGAGCAGTTCTTC
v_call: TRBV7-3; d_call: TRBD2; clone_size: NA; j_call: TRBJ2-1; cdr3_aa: CANSRTSGSGVNEQFF; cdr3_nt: TGTGCCAACAGCCGGACTAGCGGGAGTGGGGTCAATGAGCAGTTCTTC
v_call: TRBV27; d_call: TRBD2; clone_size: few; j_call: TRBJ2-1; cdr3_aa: CTSNGRTSGDYNEQFF; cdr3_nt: TGTACCAGCAACGGACGGACTAGCGGGGACTACAATGAGCAGTTCTTC
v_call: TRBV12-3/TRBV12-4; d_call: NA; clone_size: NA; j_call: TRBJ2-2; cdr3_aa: CASSLEGDTGELFF; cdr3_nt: TGTGCCAGCAGTTTAGAAGGTGACACCGGGGAGCTGTTTTTT
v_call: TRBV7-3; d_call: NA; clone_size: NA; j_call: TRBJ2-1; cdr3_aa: CASSLTPGKGDNEQFF; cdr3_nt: TGTGCCAGCAGCTTAACGCCGGGAAAGGGAGACAATGAGCAGTTCTTC
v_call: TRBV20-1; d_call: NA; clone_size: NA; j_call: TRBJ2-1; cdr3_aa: CSASRRNTILGFF; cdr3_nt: TGCAGTGCTAGCCGACGAAATACAATCCTCGGGTTCTTC
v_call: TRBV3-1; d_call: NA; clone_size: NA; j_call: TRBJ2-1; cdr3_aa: CASSQDLANEQFF; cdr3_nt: TGTGCCAGCAGCCAAGATCTCGCCAATGAGCAGTTCTTC
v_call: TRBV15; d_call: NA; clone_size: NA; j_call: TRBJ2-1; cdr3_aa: CATSREMEQAGYNEQFF; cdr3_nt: TGTGCCACCAGCAGAGAGATGGAACAGGCTGGGTACAATGAGCAGTTCTTC
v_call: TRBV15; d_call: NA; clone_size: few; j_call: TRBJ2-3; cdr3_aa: CATSRAEQAGDTQYF; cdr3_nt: TGTGCCACCAGCAGAGCCGAGCAGGCAGGGGATACGCAGTATTTT
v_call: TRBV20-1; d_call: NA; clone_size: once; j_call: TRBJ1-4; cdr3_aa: CSASTAGGEKLFF; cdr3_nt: TGCAGTGCTAGCACGGCGGGTGGTGAAAAACTGTTTTTT
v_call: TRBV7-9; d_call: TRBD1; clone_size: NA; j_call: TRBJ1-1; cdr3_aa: CASSARTGSTEAFF; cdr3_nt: TGTGCCAGCAGCGCTAGGACAGGGAGTACTGAAGCTTTCTTT
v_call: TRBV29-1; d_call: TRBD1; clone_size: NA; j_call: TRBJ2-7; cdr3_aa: CSVMTGDLNYEQYF; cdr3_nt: TGCAGCGTTATGACAGGGGACCTCAATTACGAGCAGTACTTC
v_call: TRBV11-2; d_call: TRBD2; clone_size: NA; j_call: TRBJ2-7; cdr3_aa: CASSLALRGGLYEQYF; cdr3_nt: TGTGCCAGCAGCTTAGCTCTGCGGGGGGGCCTCTACGAGCAGTACTTC